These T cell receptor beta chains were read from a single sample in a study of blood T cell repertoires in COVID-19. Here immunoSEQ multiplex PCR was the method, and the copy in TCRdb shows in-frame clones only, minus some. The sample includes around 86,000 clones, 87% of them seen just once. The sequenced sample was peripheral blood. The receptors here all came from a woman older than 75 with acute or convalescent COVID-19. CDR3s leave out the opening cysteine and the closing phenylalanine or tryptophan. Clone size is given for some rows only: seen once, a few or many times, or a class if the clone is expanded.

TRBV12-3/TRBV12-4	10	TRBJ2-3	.	ASSRSTDTQY
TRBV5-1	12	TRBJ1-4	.	ASSLAGLGEKLF
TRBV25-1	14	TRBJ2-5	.	ASSQRGRAWQETQY
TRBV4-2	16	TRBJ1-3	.	ASSQETPGSLSGNTIY
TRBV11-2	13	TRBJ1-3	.	ASSLGLTGSNTIY
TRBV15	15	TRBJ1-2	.	ATSRPQRAGTNYGYT
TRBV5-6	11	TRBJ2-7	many	ASRRLAGYEQY
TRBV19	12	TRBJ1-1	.	ASSIQGPNTEAF
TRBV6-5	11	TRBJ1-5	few	ASVREIDQPQH
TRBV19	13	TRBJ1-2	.	ASSKDRDSLYGYT
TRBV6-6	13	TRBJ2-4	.	ASSFPGQGANIQY
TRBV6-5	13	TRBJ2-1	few	ATMRRPGAYNEQF
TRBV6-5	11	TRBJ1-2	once	ASSTGQWVGYT
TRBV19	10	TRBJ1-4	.	ASNGAGEKLF
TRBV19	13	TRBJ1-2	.	ASRTGQGRNYGYT
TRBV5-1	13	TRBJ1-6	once	ASSFVGPKDSPLH
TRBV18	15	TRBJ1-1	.	ASSPPQTGWGNTEAF
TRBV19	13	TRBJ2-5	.	ASSIGTGLRETQY
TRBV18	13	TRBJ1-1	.	ASSPPGQGASEAF
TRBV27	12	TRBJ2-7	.	ASNREGLSNEQY
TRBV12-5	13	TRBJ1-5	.	ASGLGQGDNQPQH
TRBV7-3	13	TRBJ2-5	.	ASSPGTGIPETQY
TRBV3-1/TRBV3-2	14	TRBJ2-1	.	ASSQDVGGNLNEQF
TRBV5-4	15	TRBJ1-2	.	ASSYPAGGISLGGYT
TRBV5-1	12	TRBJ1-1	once	ASSFTTGLTEAF
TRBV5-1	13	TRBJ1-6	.	ASSPTVGGSSPLH
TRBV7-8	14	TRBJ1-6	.	ASSLVGAGAYSPLH
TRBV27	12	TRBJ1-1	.	ASSSAPRNTEAF
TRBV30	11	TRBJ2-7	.	AWREGLSYEQY
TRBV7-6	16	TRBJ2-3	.	ASSLVGAGGPSTDTQY
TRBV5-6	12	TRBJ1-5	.	ASSLQGGNQPQH
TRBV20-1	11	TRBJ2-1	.	SASSSGNHEQF
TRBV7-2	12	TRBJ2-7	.	ASGMAGALREQY
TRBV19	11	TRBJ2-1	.	ASSRGRGNEQF
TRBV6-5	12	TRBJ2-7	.	ASRRLADTYEQY
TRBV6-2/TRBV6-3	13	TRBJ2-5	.	ASSYSNRGSETQY
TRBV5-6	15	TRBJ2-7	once	ASSSLPGTSGSYEQY
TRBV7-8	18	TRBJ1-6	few	ASSSAVAGGFGSYNSPLH
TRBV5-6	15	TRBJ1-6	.	ASSLGQFLSYNSPLH
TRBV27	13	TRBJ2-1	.	ASSLARSSYNEQF
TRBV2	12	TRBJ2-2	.	ASSLETRTGELF
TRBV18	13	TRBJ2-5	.	ASSPSSGGQETQY
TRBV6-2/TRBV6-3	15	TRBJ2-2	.	ASSWLAGGPRRGELF
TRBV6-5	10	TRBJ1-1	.	ATAVMNTEAF
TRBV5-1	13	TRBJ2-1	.	ASSLAGQTLNEQF
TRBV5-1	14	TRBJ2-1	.	ASSLGTSGSRNEQF
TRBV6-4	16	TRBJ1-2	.	ASKNFGQGYPTNYGYT
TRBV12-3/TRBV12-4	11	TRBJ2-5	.	ASSRGLFETQY
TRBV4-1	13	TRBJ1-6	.	ASSREDSYNSPLH
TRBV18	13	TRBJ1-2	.	ASSPLQAGGDGYT
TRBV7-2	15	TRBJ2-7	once	ASSASSGGASPYEQY
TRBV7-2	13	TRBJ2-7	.	ASSLEGDPFAEQY
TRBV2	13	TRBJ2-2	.	ASSLRGSNTGELF
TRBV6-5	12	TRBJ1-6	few	ASTRTGGGSPLH
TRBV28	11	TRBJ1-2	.	ASSSDRNYGYT
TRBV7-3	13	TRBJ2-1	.	ASSPSGSSYNEQF
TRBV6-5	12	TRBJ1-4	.	ASRIGLINEKLF
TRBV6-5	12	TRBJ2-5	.	ASSYGRSVETQY
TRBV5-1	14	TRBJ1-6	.	ASRLTLSSYNSPLH